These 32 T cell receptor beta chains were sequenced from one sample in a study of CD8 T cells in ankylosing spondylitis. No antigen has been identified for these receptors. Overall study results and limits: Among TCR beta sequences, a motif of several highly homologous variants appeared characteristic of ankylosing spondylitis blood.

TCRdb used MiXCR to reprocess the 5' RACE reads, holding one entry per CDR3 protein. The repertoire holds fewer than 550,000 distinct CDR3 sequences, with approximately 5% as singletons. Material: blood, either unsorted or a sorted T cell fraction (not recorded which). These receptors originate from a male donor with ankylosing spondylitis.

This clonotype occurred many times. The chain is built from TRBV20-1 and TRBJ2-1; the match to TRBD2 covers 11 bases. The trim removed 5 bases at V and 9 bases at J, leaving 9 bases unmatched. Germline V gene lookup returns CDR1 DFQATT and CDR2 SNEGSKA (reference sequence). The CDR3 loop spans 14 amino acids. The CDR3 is CSAVAGGFVGEQFF. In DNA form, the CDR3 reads TGCAGTGCTGTAGCGGGGGGGTTTGTGGGTGAGCAGTTCTTC.

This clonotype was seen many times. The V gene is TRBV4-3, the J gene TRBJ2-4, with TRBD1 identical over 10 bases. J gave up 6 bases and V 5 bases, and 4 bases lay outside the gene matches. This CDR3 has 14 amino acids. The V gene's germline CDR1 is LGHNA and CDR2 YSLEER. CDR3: CASSAWDRGNIQYF. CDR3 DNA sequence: TGCGCCAGCAGCGCCTGGGACAGGGGAAACATTCAGTACTTC.

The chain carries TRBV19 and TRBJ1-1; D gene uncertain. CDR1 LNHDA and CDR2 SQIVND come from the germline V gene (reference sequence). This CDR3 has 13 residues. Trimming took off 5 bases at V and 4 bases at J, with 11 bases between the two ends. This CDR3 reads CASSEQWVTEAFF. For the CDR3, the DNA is TGTGCCAGTAGTGAACAGTGGGTCACTGAAGCTTTCTTT.

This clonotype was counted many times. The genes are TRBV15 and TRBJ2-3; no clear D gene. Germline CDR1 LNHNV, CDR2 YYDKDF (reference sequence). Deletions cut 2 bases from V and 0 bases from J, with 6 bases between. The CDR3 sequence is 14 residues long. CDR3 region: CATSRRASTDTQYF. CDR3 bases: TGTGCCACCAGCAGACGGGCGAGCACAGATACGCAGTATTTT.

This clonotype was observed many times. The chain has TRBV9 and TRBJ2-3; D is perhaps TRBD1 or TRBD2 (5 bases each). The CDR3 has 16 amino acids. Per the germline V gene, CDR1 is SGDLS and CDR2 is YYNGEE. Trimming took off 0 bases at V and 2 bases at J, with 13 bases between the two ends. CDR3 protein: CASSVVGTSYTDTQYF. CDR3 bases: TGTGCCAGCAGCGTAGTTGGGACGTCTTACACAGATACGCAGTATTTT.

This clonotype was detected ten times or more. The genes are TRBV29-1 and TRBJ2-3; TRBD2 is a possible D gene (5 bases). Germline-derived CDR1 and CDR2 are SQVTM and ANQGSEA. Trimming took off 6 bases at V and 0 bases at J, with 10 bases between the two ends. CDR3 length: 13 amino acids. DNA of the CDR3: TGCAGCGTGGGTGGCGGGAGCACAGATACGCAGTATTTT. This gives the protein CSVGGGSTDTQYF.

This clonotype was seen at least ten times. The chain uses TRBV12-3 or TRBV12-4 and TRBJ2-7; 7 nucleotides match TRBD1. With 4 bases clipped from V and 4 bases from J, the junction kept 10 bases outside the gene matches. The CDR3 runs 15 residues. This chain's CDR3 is CASSSPTRGRYEQYF. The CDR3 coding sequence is TGTGCCAGCAGTTCCCCCACAAGGGGGCGGTACGAGCAGTACTTC.

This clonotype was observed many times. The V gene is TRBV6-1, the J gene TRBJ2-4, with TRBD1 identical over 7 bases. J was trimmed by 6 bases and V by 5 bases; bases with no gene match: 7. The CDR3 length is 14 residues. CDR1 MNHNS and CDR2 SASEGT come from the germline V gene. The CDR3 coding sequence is TGTGCCAGCAGTCTTAGACAGGGACGAAACATTCAGTACTTC. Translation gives CASSLRQGRNIQYF.

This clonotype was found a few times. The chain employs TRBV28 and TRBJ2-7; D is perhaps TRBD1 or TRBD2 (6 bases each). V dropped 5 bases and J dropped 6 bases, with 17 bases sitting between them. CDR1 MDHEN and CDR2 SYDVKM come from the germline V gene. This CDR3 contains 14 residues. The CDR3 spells CASSIQGGLAEQYF. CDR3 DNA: TGTGCCAGCAGTATACAGGGAGGTCTCGCCGAGCAGTACTTC.

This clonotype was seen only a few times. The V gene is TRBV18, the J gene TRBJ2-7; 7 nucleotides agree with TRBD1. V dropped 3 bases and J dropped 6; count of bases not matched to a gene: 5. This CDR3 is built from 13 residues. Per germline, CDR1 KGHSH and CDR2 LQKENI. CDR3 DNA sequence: TGTGCCAGCTCACCGATTGACAGGGCCGAGCAGTACTTC. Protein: CASSPIDRAEQYF.

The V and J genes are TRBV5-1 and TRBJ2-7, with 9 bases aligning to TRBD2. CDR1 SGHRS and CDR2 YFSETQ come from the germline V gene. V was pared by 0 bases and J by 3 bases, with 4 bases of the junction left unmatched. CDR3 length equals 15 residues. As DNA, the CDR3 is TGCGCCAGCAGCTTGGTTTCTAGCGGGGACTACGAGCAGTACTTC. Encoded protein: CASSLVSSGDYEQYF.

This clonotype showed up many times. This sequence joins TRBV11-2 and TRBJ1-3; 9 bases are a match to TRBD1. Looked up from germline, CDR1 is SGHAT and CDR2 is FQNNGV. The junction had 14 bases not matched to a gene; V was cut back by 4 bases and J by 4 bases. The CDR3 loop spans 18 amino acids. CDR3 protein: CASSSAPYRGRGGNTIYF. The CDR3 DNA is TGTGCCAGCAGCTCCGCCCCCTACAGGGGGCGAGGGGGAAACACCATATATTTT.

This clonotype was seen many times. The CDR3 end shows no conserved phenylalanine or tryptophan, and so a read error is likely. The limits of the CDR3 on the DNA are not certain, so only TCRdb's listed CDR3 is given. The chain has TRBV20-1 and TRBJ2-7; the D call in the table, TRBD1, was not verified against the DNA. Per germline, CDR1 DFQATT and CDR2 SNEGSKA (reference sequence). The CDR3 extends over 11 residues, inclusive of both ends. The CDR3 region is CSARARGQLVP.

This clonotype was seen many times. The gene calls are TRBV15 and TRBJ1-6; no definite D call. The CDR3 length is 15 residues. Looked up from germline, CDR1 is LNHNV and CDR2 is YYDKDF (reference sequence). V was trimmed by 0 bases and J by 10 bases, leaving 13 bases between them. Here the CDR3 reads CATSRDLASESPLHF. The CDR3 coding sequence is TGTGCCACCAGCAGAGATCTGGCTTCAGAGTCACCCCTCCACTTT.

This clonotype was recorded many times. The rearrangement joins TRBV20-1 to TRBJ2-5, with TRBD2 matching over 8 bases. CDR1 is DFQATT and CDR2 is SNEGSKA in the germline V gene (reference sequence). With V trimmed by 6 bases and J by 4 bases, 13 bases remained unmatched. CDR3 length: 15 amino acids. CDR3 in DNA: TGCAGTGCCACTCCTCGAGCGGGAGTGAGAGAGACCCAGTACTTC. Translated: CSATPRAGVRETQYF.

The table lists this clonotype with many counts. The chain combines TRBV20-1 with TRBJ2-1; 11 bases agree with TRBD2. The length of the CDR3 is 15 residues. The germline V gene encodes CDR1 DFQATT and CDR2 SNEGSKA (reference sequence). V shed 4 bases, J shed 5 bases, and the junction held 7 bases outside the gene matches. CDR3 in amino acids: CSAIRLAGTDNEQFF. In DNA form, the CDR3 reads TGCAGTGCTATAAGACTAGCGGGGACCGACAATGAGCAGTTCTTC.

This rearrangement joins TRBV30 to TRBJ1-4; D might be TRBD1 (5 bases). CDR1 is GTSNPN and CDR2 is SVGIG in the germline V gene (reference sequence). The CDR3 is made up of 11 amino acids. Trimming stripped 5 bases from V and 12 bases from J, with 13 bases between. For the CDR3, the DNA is TGTGCCTGGGGTCGGAGCAGGGAACTGTTTTTT. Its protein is CAWGRSRELFF.

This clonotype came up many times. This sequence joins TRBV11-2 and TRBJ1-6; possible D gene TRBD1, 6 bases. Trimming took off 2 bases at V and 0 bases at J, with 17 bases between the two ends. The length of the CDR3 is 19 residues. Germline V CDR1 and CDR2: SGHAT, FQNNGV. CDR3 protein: CASSLPQGTPSSYNSPLHF. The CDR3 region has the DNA TGTGCCAGCAGCTTACCCCAGGGGACTCCGAGCTCCTATAATTCACCCCTCCACTTT.

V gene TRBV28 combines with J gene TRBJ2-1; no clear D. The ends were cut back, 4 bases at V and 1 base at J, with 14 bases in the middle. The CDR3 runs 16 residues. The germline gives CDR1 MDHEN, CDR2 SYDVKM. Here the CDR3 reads CASSSRYGESYNEQFF. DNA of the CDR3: TGTGCCAGCAGTTCCCGGTACGGTGAGTCCTACAATGAGCAGTTCTTC. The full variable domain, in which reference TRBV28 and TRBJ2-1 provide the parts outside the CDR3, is DVKVTQSSRYLVKRTGEKVFLECVQDMDHENMFWYRQDPGLGLRLIYFSYDVKMKEKGDIPEGYSVSREKKERFSLILESASTNQTSMYLCASSSRYGESYNEQFFGPGTRLTVL.

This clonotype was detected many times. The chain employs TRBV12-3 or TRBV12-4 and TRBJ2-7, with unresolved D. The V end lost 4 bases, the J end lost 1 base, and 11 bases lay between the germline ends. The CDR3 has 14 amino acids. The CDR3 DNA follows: TGTGCCAGCAGTTCCCCTCGCAGGTCCTACGAGCAGTACTTC. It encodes CASSSPRRSYEQYF.

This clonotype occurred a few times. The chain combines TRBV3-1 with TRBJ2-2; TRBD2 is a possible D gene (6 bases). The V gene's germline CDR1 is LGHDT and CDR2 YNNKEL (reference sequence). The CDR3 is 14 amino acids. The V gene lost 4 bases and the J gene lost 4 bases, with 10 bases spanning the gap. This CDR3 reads CASSRDLFTGELFF. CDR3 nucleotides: TGTGCCAGCAGCCGGGACTTGTTCACCGGGGAGCTGTTTTTT.

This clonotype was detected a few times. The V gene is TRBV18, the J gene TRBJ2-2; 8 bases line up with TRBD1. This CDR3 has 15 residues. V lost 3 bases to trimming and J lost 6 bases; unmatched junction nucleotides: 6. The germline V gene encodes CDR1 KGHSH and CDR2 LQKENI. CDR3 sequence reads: CASSPRQGTAGELFF. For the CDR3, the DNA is TGTGCCAGCTCACCCCGACAGGGGACGGCCGGGGAGCTGTTTTTT.

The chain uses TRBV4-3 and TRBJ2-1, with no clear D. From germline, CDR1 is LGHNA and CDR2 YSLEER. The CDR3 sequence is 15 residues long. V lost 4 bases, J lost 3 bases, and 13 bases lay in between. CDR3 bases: TGCGCCAGCAGCCCACAAGGACGGAACTACAATGAGCAGTTCTTC. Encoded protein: CASSPQGRNYNEQFF.

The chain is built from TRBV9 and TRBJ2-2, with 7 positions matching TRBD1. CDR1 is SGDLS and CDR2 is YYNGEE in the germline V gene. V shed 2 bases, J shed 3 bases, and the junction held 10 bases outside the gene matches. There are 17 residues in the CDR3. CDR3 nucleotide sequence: TGTGCCAGCAGCGTGGGGATAACAGGGGTGTACACCGGGGAGCTGTTTTTT. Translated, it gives CASSVGITGVYTGELFF.

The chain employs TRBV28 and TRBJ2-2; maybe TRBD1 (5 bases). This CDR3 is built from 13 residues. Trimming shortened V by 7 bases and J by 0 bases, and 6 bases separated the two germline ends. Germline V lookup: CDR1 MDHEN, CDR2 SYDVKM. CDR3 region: CASTQANTGELFF. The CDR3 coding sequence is TGTGCCAGCACACAGGCGAACACCGGGGAGCTGTTTTTT.

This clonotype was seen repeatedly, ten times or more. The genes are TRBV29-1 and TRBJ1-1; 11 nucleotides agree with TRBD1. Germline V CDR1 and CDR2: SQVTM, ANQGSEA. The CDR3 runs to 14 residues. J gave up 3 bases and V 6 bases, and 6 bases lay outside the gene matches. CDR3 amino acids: CSVCRDRGDTEAFF. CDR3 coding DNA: TGCAGCGTGTGCAGGGACAGGGGGGACACTGAAGCTTTCTTT.

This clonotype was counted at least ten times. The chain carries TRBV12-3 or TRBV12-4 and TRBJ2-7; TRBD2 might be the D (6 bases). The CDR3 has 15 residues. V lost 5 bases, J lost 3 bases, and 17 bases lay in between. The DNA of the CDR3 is TGTGCCAGCAGTAGGGGCGGCGGGATGGACTACGAGCAGTACTTC. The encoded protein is CASSRGGGMDYEQYF.

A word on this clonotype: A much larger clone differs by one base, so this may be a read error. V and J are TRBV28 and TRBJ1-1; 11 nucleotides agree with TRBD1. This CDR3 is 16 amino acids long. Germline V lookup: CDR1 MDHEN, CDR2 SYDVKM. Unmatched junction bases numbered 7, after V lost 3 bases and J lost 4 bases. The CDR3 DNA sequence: TGTGCCAGCAGTTTTCTAGGACAGGGGGCACGCACTGAAGCTTTCTTT. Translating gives CASSFLGQGARTEAFF. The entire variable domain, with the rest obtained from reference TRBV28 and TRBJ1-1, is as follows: DVKVTQSSRYLVKRTGEKVFLECVQDMDHENMFWYRQDPGLGLRLIYFSYDVKMKEKGDIPEGYSVSREKKERFSLILESASTNQTSMYLCASSFLGQGARTEAFFGQGTRLTVV.

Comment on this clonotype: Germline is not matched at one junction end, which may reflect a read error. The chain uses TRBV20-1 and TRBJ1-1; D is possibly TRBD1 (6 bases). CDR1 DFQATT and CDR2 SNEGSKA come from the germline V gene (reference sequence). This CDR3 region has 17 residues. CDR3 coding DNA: TGCTGTGCTAGAGACGTACTCCCTGGACAGTTGAACACTGAAGCTTTCTTT. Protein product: CCARDVLPGQLNTEAFF.

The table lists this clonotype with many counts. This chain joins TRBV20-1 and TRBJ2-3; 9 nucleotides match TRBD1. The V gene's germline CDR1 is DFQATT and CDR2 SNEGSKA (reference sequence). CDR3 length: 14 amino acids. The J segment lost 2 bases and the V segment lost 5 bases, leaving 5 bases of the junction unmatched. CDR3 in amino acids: CSAPTGGLTDTQYF. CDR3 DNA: TGCAGTGCTCCCACAGGGGGCCTCACAGATACGCAGTATTTT.

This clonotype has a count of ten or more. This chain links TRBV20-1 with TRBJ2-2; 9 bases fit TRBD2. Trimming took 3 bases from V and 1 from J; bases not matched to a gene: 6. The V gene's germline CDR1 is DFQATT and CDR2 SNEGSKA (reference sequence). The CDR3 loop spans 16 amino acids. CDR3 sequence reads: CSASLLAGRNTGELFF. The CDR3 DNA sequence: TGCAGTGCTAGTTTGCTAGCGGGAAGGAACACCGGGGAGCTGTTTTTT.

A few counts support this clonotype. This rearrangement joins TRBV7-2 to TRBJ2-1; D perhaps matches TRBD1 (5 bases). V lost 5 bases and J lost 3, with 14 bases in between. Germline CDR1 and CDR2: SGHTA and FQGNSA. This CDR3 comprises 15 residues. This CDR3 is CASSRQTGYYNEQFF. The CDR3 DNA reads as TGTGCCAGCAGCCGACAGACTGGCTACTACAATGAGCAGTTCTTC.